This T cell receptor (beta chain) was found in a study of patients and donors after allogeneic stem cell transplantation. From germline, CDR1 is SGDLS and CDR2 YYNGEE. CDR3 length equals 16 residues. J gave up 4 bases and V 0 bases, and 5 bases lay outside the gene matches. This clonotype was observed a handful of times. A single record per CDR3 protein comes from TCRdb applying MiXCR to the RT-PCR reads. The sample includes roughly 880,000 distinct CDR3 sequences, about a sixth seen only once; the top ten take roughly 6.4%. This chain links TRBV9 with TRBJ2-1, with 9 bases that match TRBD2. The receptor comes from a human donor who was either an allogeneic HSCT recipient or a stem cell or donor lymphocyte infusion donor (not recorded which). It is not recorded whose cells these are; they may come from a transplant donor. The sequencing input was blood, either unsorted or a sorted T cell fraction (not recorded which). CDR3 DNA: TGTGCCAGCAGCGTAGGTCCTAGCGGGGATTACAATGAGCAGTTCTTC. Its protein is CASSVGPSGDYNEQFF.